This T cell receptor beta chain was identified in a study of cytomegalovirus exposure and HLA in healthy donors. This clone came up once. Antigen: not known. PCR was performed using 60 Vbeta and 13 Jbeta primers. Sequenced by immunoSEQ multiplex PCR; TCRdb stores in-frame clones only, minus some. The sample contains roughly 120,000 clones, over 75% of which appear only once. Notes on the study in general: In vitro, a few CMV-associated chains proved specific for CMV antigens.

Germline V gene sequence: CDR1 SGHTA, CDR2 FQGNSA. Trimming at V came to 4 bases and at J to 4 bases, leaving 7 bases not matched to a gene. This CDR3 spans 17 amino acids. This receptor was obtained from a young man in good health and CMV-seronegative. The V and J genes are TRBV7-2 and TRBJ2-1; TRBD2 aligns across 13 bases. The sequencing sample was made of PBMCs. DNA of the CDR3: TGTGCCAGCAGCTACCGGACTAGCGGGAGTGTATACAATGAGCAGTTCTTC. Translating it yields CASSYRTSGSVYNEQFF.